This TCR beta chain was identified in a study of cytomegalovirus exposure and HLA in healthy donors. Overall study findings and caveats: Later analysis showed most CMV-associated TCR beta chains appearing HLA-restricted. Another analysis was done later, and it associated roughly 15,000 TCR beta sequences with HLA alleles at 0.05 false discovery rate. According to the study, 150 to 200 TCR beta chains were cytomegalovirus-associated.

Germline V CDR1 and CDR2: MRHNA, SNTAGT. With 5 bases removed from V and 6 bases from J, the gap between germline ends came to 10 bases. The CDR3 loop spans 12 amino acids. On this clone: Its antigen is undetermined.

The PCR ran on 60 Vbeta and 13 Jbeta primers. Source study methods: A later analysis counted about 80 million unique TCR beta chains, around 11 million shared. Measured with immunoSEQ multiplex PCR; TCRdb has only the in-frame clones, and not every one. V, J and clone size were drawn from that table, and D and trimming were deduced from the DNA. In the table there are under 200,000 clones, approximately 80% of which are singletons. This clonotype was obtained from a woman in her forties or fifties in good health and CMV-seronegative. The chain uses TRBV6-4 and TRBJ1-2; the D gene is possibly TRBD1 (5 bases). Specimen: PBMCs. The CDR3 region has the DNA TGTGCCAGCAGTCAGGGTGAAAATGGCTACACCTTC. This translates into CASSQGENGYTF.